This TCR beta chain was obtained from a study of shared clonotypes between healthy human individuals. Study findings and constraints: Tissues were not sampled, only blood, and their repertoires likely differ. Clonotypes shared by all four sorted-subset donors had higher generation probabilities than non-shared clonotypes. As a rule, naive subsets had a larger estimated richness than memory subsets.

In regard to this clone: The antigen is undetermined.

Terminally differentiated effector memory CD45RA+ cells were excluded from the naive CD8 cells, which were CD45RO-negative and positively selected for CCR7. The DNA input per sorted-subset replicate PCR was 200 ng, corresponding to some 33,000 T cell genomes. This table comes from immunoSEQ multiplex PCR, and its TCRdb copy is limited to in-frame clones, with some not included. The sample has about 2.2 million clones, roughly 93% seen once. CDR1 is SGHVS and CDR2 is FNYEAQ in the germline V gene. Trimming shortened V by 2 bases and J by 1 base, and 8 bases separated the two germline ends. The CDR3 sequence is 14 residues long.

Sequenced material: naive CD8+ T cells from PBMCs. This clonotype was obtained from a man aged 18 to 30 in good health. Some clones in this sample may be carry-over from other donors' samples. The chain uses TRBV7-6 and TRBJ2-5, with D possibly TRBD2 on 5 matching bases. The CDR3 DNA sequence: TGTGCCAGCAGCTTACTTGAGGGCCAAGAGACCCAGTACTTC. This gives the protein CASSLLEGQETQYF.